The present TCR beta chain was sequenced within a study of blood T cells in healthy people across ages. J gave up 0 bases and V 6 bases, and 3 bases lay outside the gene matches. The CDR3 runs to 14 residues. The germline CDR1 and CDR2 sequences are MDHEN and SYDVKM. For the second PCR, which ran for roughly 6 to 11 cycles, a sample-barcoded 5' primer and a J-beta primer mix were used. TCRdb passed the 5' RACE reads through MiXCR, listing each CDR3 protein once. Of 750,000 to 1,000,000 distinct CDR3 sequences listed, about 27% are singletons. In addition, the sample was reused for a study of T cells of mothers and their children.

V usage is TRBV28 and J usage is TRBJ2-3; 7 nucleotides align to TRBD2. The sequence was obtained from a woman aged 40 to 49 in good health. The sample consisted of blood. The CDR3 DNA reads TGTGCCAGCAGGGGAGGGGTTAGCACAGATACGCAGTATTTT. Amino acids: CASRGGVSTDTQYF.